Described below is a single T cell receptor (beta chain) sequence and its context. RNA amounts of about 0.5 to 1 ug underwent reverse transcription with random hexamers. TCRdb ran MiXCR on the immunoSEQ multiplex PCR reads and lists one entry per CDR3 protein. The data contain about 71,000 distinct CDR3 sequences, roughly 95% of them singletons. These data come from a study of CD8 T cells in Susac syndrome. CDR3 length: 12 amino acids. Between the trimmed V and J ends, which lost 4 bases and 4 bases, there was a span of 10 bases. CDR1 and CDR2 (germline): GTSNPN, SVGIG (reference sequence). Sequencing was carried out using CD4+ T cells from PBMCs. The chain employs TRBV30 and TRBJ1-2; unclear D gene. This receptor was taken from a human donor with multiple sclerosis. CDR3 amino acids: CAWNGGFYGYTF. DNA for the CDR3: TGTGCCTGGAACGGAGGTTTCTATGGCTACACCTTC.